What follows are 16 T cell receptor beta chains derived from one specimen sequenced in a study of glioma-infiltrating T cells after dendritic cell vaccination. This table comes from immunoSEQ multiplex PCR, and its TCRdb copy is limited to in-frame clones, with some not included. The sample includes tens of thousands of clones, more than 75% of them seen just once. Sample time point: after dendritic cell vaccination, including at tumor progression/relapse. The sequences come from blood, collected after dendritic cell vaccination. These receptors all come from a human donor with glioblastoma.

This clone was observed a handful of times. Here the CDR3 DNA reads TGTGCCAGCAGTGAATCGGCTAGCGGGGGGTACAATGAGCAGTTCTTC. Translating gives CASSESASGGYNEQFF. The gene calls are TRBV2 and TRBJ2-1; 11 nucleotides align to TRBD2. CDR1 is SNHLY, CDR2 FYNNEI, per germline. V gave up 2 bases and J gave up 4 bases; unmatched junction bases: 4. There are 16 residues in the CDR3.

The chain uses TRBV7-9 and TRBJ1-4; maybe TRBD1 (5 bases). Trimming stripped 5 bases from V and 8 bases from J, with 15 bases between. The V gene's germline CDR1 is SEHNR and CDR2 FQNEAQ (reference sequence). The CDR3 covers 14 residues. The CDR3 sequence: CASSPLRGGEKLFF. CDR3 nucleotides: TGTGCCAGCAGCCCGCTGCGGGGCGGAGAAAAACTGTTTTTT.

There are a few counts of this clone. The chain recombines TRBV25-1 with TRBJ2-5; TRBD1 might be the D (5 bases). The germline V gene has CDR1 MGHDK and CDR2 SYGVNS. Trimming pared 6 bases from V and 0 bases from J, leaving 8 bases between. This CDR3 is 13 amino acids long. CDR3 DNA sequence: TGTGCCAGCAGGAGACAGAACCAAGAGACCCAGTACTTC. Its translation: CASRRQNQETQYF.

Of note for this clone: At one boundary the junction diverges from the germline segment, which might be a read error. The V call is TRBV6-5, the J call TRBJ1-6; 12 bases are shared with TRBD1. CDR3 length: 13 amino acids. The germline V gene has CDR1 MNHEY and CDR2 SVGAGI. CDR3 residues: CASSVGTGGLRNF. The CDR3 DNA is TGTGCCAGCAGCGTCGGGACAGGGGGCCTTCGGAACTTT.

The chain joins TRBV7-2 to TRBJ2-7; 7 nucleotides align to TRBD1. The germline CDR1 and CDR2 sequences are SGHTA and FQGNSA. The ends lost 3 bases at V and 3 bases at J; junction bases unmatched: 14. The CDR3 is 17 residues long. The CDR3 sequence is CASSFQSGQISIYEQYF. The CDR3 nucleotides read TGTGCCAGCAGCTTCCAATCGGGACAGATATCGATCTACGAGCAGTACTTC. The variable domain in full, completed from reference TRBV7-2 and TRBJ2-7, reads GAGVSQSPSNKVTEKGKDVELRCDPISGHTALYWYRQSLGQGLEFLIYFQGNSAPDKSGLPSDRFSAERTGGSVSTLTIQRTQQEDSAVYLCASSFQSGQISIYEQYFGPGTRLTVT.

The chain carries TRBV11-2 and TRBJ2-1; D is uncertain. Germline V CDR1 and CDR2: SGHAT, FQNNGV. V was clipped by 4 bases and J by 8 bases, with 12 bases between them. The CDR3 sequence is 13 residues long. For the CDR3, the DNA is TGTGCCAGCAGCTCCACAAAGGCGGATGAGCAGTTCTTC. Its translation is CASSSTKADEQFF.

This clone was seen once. V and J are TRBV5-1 and TRBJ2-7; 8 bases fit TRBD1. With 4 bases clipped from V and 4 bases from J, the junction kept 7 bases outside the gene matches. The CDR3 covers 14 residues. Germline V gene data show CDR1 as SGHRS and CDR2 as YFSETQ. CDR3 region: CASSMDREIYEQYF. The CDR3 bases are TGCGCCAGCAGCATGGACAGGGAAATTTACGAGCAGTACTTC.

The chain links TRBV4-1 to TRBJ2-7; 8 positions match TRBD1. The V and J ends lost 2 bases and 6 bases, in that order; junction bases with no gene match: 12. Germline CDR1 reads MGHRA; CDR2 reads YSYEKL. This CDR3 comprises 16 residues. The CDR3 is CASSQLAGGGKREQYF. As DNA, the CDR3 is TGCGCCAGCAGCCAACTCGCAGGGGGCGGGAAGCGCGAGCAGTACTTC.

This rearrangement joins TRBV7-8 to TRBJ1-2; 7 nucleotides match TRBD1. V lost 7 bases to trimming and J lost 7 bases; unmatched junction nucleotides: 12. CDR1 is SGHVS and CDR2 is FQNEAQ in the germline V gene. The CDR3 has 14 amino acids. CDR3 in amino acids: CASISDRDRSGYTF. CDR3 in DNA: TGTGCCAGCATCTCAGACAGGGATCGCTCTGGCTACACCTTC.

This clone has only one observation. V is TRBV30 and J is TRBJ1-4; 7 bases agree with TRBD1. There are 14 residues in the CDR3. Trimming removed 1 base from V and 4 bases from J; junction bases left unmatched: 3. CDR1 is GTSNPN, CDR2 SVGIG, per germline (reference sequence). The CDR3 here is CAWSAGTVNEKLFF. In nucleotides, the CDR3 is TGTGCCTGGAGTGCCGGGACAGTTAATGAAAAACTGTTTTTT.

The V and J genes are TRBV27 and TRBJ2-5, with 8 bases identical to TRBD2. J lost 7 bases, V lost 6 bases, and 7 bases had no gene match. The CDR3 totals 13 residues. Germline V gene data show CDR1 as MNHEY and CDR2 as SMNVEV (reference sequence). The CDR3 sequence is CASSGGGPSTQYF. The CDR3 DNA is TGTGCCAGCAGCGGGGGGGGACCTTCGACCCAGTACTTC.

This clone was picked up a small number of times. The chain couples TRBV6-5 to TRBJ2-5, with D tentatively TRBD1 (6 bases). The CDR3 length is 16 residues. Germline V gene sequence: CDR1 MNHEY, CDR2 SVGAGI. V gave up 0 bases and J gave up 0 bases, with 11 bases separating them. DNA of the CDR3: TGTGCCAGCAGTTACTCGAGGACAGACTACCAAGAGACCCAGTACTTC. This sequence encodes CASSYSRTDYQETQYF.

The chain employs TRBV7-2 and TRBJ1-5, with D maybe TRBD1 (6 bases). The CDR3 covers 15 residues. Germline assignment: CDR1 SGHTA and CDR2 FQGNSA. V lost 4 bases and J 7 bases, leaving 17 bases between the germline ends. The CDR3 region has the DNA TGTGCCAGCAGCTCACAGGCGGGGGCCGACCAGCCCCAGCATTTT. Translated, it gives CASSSQAGADQPQHF.

The rearrangement uses TRBV6-6 and TRBJ1-1; D gene unclear. Germline V lookup: CDR1 MNHNY, CDR2 SVGAGI (reference sequence). The V and J ends lost 3 bases and 1 base respectively, with 12 bases between them. This CDR3 is built from 15 residues. CDR3 DNA sequence: TGTGCCAGCAGTTATGTTGCAGGAGGGAACACTGAAGCTTTCTTT. Protein: CASSYVAGGNTEAFF.

The rearrangement uses TRBV19 and TRBJ1-2, with D perhaps matching TRBD1 (5 bases). The V end was cut by 6 bases, the J end by 0 bases, with 20 bases between. This CDR3 comprises 17 residues. The germline gives CDR1 LNHDA, CDR2 SQIVND (reference sequence). Here the CDR3 DNA reads TGTGCCAGTAGCTACGCCCAGCGGGGCCCCCCTAACTATGGCTACACCTTC. The encoded protein is CASSYAQRGPPNYGYTF.

The V call is TRBV28, the J call TRBJ2-7; 12 bases line up with TRBD2. CDR1 is MDHEN, CDR2 SYDVKM, per germline. With 5 bases clipped from V and 4 bases from J, the junction kept 9 bases outside the gene matches. The CDR3 covers 16 residues. CDR3 DNA sequence: TGTGCCAGCAGTCAAACTGGGACTAGCGGGCGATACGAGCAGTACTTC. Amino acids: CASSQTGTSGRYEQYF.